Here is one T cell receptor beta chain with its context. This specimen belongs to a study of blood T cell repertoires in COVID-19. Looking at the study overall: Sample material is recorded as cDNA or gDNA derived from T cells, B-cell-depleted T cells, or PBMCs.

In the source study's methods: Amplified reference gene primers provided the basis for estimating nucleated cell counts. TCRdb's copy holds only in-frame clones and misses some; the assay was immunoSEQ multiplex PCR. Clone size and V and J calls were adopted from that table, with D and trimming inferred from the DNA. The sample records hundreds of thousands of clones, 86% being singletons. Germline-derived CDR1 and CDR2 are MNHEY and SMNVEV (reference sequence). CDR3 length equals 13 residues. The germline V and J ends were trimmed by 4 bases and 0 bases, with 7 bases remaining between them. The source is a woman in her twenties or thirties with active or convalescent COVID-19. The material sequenced was peripheral blood. The chain links TRBV27 to TRBJ2-7; D not certain. The CDR3 sequence is CASSSPISYEQYF. DNA of the CDR3: TGTGCCAGCAGTTCCCCCATCTCCTACGAGCAGTACTTC.